This TCR beta chain was found in a study of tumor-infiltrating lymphocytes in primary liver carcinoma. Starting material of around 490 ng total RNA yielded TCR beta cDNA via a constant-region primer. Sequencing libraries for TCR beta derived from three nested multiplex PCR rounds that used slightly modified ARM-PCR. TCRdb re-called the multiplex PCR reads with MiXCR, one entry per CDR3 protein. This sample yields 70,000 to 85,000 distinct CDR3 sequences, of which around 75% are seen a single time; about 13% belongs to the top ten. The roughly 17-31 mg bulk tissue piece was not sorted before simultaneous RNA and DNA extraction. Sampling was performed at five separate regions of each tumor. A remark on this clonotype: A junction boundary mismatches the germline segment, possibly from a read error.

The source of this sequence is an older woman with primary liver carcinoma and hepatitis B virus infection. Material for sequencing was liver tumor tissue from sampling region 4. Subset described: tumor region T4, right-lateral pole.

The CDR3 nucleotides read TGTACCAGCGGCGGGACCATCAACACCGGGGAGCTGTTTTTT. Translating gives CTSGGTINTGELFF. V is TRBV28 and J is TRBJ2-2; D is possibly TRBD2 (6 bases). CDR3 size: 14 residues. CDR1 is MDHEN and CDR2 is SYDVKM in the germline V gene.